Reported below is one T cell receptor (beta chain). These data originate in a study of cytomegalovirus exposure and HLA in healthy donors. The germline CDR1 and CDR2 sequences are WNHNN and SYGVQD (reference sequence). The CDR3 loop spans 13 amino acids. V gave up 2 bases and J gave up 5 bases, with 9 bases separating them. PCR employed 60 Vbeta and 13 Jbeta primers. Using immunoSEQ multiplex PCR, the repertoire was profiled, and TCRdb retains in-frame clones only, with some absent. This table holds some 150,000 clones, more than 75% found once. The TCR was taken from a man aged 18 to 35 in good health and CMV-seropositive. The material sequenced was PBMCs. V usage is TRBV10-1 and J usage is TRBJ1-1; D gene ambiguous. CDR3 sequence: CASSERRATEAFF. The DNA of the CDR3 is TGCGCCAGCAGTGAGCGGAGGGCTACTGAAGCTTTCTTT.